These T cell receptor beta chains were read from a single sample in a study of T-cell memory formation after mild COVID-19. Using its own MiXCR run on the 5' RACE reads, TCRdb lists one record per CDR3 protein. The table has about 340,000 distinct CDR3 sequences, over 10% seen once. Sample: PBMCs or a T cell subset sorted from them (not recorded which). The source is a man between 18 and 29 years old who had mild COVID-19 (a few samples of this study predate the infection). Cell type and time point are not known. The CDR3 runs from the conserved cysteine through the conserved F or W. The D gene is left open where the match is weak. Size is stated for part of the rows, as once, few or many counts, or as a class when the clone is expanded.

abundance	v_gene	j_gene	d_gene	CDR3aa	CDR3nt
many	TRBV4-1	TRBJ2-1	TRBD2	CASSQEILAGGYEQFF	TGCGCCAGCAGCCAAGAAATACTAGCGGGGGGGTATGAGCAGTTCTTC
few	TRBV7-8	TRBJ2-7	TRBD1	CASSPYRGFYEQYF	TGTGCCAGCAGCCCCTACAGGGGATTCTACGAGCAGTACTTC
NA	TRBV6-5	TRBJ2-1	NA	CASMKGSIQNEQFF	TGTGCCAGCATGAAAGGGTCTATTCAGAATGAGCAGTTCTTC
NA	TRBV7-2	TRBJ2-3	TRBD2	CASSLGTIFEPDTQYF	TGTGCCAGCAGCCTTGGGACTATATTTGAGCCAGATACGCAGTATTTT
NA	TRBV20-1	TRBJ2-1	TRBD2	CSARDIAGEYNEQFF	TGCAGTGCTAGAGATATAGCGGGGGAATACAATGAGCAGTTCTTC
few	TRBV6-5	TRBJ2-1	TRBD2	CASSYSPSGSYNEQFF	TGTGCCAGCAGTTACTCGCCTAGCGGGTCCTACAATGAGCAGTTCTTC
few	TRBV6-5	TRBJ2-5	NA	CASSYRLIGETQYF	TGTGCCAGCAGTTACCGGCTGATCGGAGAGACCCAGTACTTC
many	TRBV20-1	TRBJ2-7	NA	CSADTGDSYEQYF	TGCAGTGCTGACACCGGGGACTCCTACGAGCAGTACTTC
NA	TRBV7-9	TRBJ1-4	TRBD1	CASSPSGGLSEKLFF	TGTGCCAGCAGCCCCTCAGGGGGTCTTAGTGAAAAACTGTTTTTT
once	TRBV6-5	TRBJ2-1	NA	CASSYGGNEQFF	TGTGCCAGCAGTTATGGAGGGAATGAGCAGTTCTTC
few	TRBV9	TRBJ1-2	NA	CASSVDPENYGYTF	TGTGCCAGCAGCGTAGACCCGGAGAACTATGGCTACACCTTC
NA	TRBV7-3	TRBJ2-5	TRBD1	CASSPHRGGPQETQYF	TGTGCCAGCAGCCCTCACCGAGGGGGCCCCCAAGAGACCCAGTACTTC
few	TRBV7-7	TRBJ2-1	TRBD2	CASSHGTSGNEQFF	TGTGCCAGCAGCCACGGGACTAGCGGTAATGAGCAGTTCTTC
few	TRBV4-1	TRBJ1-1	TRBD1	CASSGGQVIGTEAFF	TGCGCCAGCAGCGGGGGACAGGTCATTGGCACTGAAGCTTTCTTT
NA	TRBV7-2	TRBJ1-2	NA	CASTPVGRNYGYTF	TGTGCCAGCACCCCCGTGGGGCGTAACTATGGCTACACCTTC
NA	TRBV6-2/TRBV6-3	TRBJ1-2	NA	CASSYLEYGYTF	TGTGCCAGCAGTTACCTAGAGTATGGCTACACCTTC
few	TRBV19	TRBJ1-1	NA	CASRNGQANTEAFF	TGTGCCAGTAGGAATGGGCAAGCGAACACTGAAGCTTTCTTT
many	TRBV12-3/TRBV12-4	TRBJ2-5	TRBD2	CASSSGTSGTQYF	TGTGCCAGCAGTTCCGGGACTAGCGGGACCCAGTACTTC